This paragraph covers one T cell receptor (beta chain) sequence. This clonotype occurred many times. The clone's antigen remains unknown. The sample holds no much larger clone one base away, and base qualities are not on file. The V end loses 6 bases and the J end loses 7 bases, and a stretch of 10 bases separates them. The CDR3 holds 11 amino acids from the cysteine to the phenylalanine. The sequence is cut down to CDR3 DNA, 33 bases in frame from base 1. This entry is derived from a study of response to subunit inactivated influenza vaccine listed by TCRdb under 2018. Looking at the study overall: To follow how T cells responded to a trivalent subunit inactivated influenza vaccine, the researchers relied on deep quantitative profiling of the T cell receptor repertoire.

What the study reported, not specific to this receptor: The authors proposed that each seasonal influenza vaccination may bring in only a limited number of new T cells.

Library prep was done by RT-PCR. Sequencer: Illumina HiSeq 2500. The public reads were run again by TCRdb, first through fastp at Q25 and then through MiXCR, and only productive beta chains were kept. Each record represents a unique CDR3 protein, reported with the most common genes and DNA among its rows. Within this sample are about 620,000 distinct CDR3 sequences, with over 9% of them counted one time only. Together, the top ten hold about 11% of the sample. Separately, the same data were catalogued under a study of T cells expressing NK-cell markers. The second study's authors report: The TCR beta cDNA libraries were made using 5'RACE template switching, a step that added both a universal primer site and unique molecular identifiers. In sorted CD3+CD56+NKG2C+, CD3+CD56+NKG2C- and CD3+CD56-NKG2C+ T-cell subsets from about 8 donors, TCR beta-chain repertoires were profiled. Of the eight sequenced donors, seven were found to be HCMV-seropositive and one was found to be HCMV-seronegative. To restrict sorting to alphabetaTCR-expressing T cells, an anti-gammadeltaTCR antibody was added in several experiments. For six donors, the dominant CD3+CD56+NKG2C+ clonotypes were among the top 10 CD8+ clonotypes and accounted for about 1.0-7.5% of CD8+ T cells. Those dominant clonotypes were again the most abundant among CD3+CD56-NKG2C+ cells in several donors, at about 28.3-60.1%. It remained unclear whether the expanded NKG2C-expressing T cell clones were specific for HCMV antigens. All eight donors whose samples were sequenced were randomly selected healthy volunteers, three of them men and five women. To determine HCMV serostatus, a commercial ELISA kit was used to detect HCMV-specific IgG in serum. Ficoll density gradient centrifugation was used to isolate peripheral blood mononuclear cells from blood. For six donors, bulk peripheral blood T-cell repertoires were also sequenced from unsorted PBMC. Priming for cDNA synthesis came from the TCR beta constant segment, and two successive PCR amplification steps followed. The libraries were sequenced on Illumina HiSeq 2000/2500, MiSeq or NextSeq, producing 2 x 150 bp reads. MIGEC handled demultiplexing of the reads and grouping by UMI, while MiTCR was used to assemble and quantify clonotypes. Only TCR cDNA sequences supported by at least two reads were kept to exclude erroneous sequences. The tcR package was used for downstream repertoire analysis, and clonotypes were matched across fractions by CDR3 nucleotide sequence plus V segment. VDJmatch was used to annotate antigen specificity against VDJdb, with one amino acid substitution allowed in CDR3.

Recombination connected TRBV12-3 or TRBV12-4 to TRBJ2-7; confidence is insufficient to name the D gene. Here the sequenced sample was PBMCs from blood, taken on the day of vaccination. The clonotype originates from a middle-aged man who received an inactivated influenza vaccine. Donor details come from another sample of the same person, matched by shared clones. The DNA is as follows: TGTGCCAGCAGCCTTGGATTTGAGCAGTACTTC. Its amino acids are CASSLGFEQYF.